Following are 20 T cell receptor beta chains from one sample sequenced in a study of blood T cell repertoires in COVID-19. TCRdb's table, derived via immunoSEQ multiplex PCR, lists solely in-frame clones and lacks some. The sample lists roughly 16,000 clones, 65% to 90% occurring once. The sample taken for sequencing was peripheral blood. Receptors were obtained from a man older than 75 with active COVID-19.

The chain uses TRBV21-1 and TRBJ1-5. TRBV21-1 is a recognized pseudogene. The CDR3 spans 13 residues. The CDR3 coding sequence is TGTGCCAGCTCCCGGGGTGGCAATCAGCCCCAGCATTTT. Its protein is CASSRGGNQPQHF.

The V call is TRBV24-1, the J call TRBJ2-1, with 7 bases identical to TRBD2. Germline CDR1 reads KGHDR; CDR2 reads SFDVKD. V was pared by 2 bases and J by 0 bases, with 3 bases of the junction left unmatched. CDR3 size: 16 residues. In DNA, the CDR3 is TGTGCCACCAGTGATTCCGGACTAGACTCCTACAATGAGCAGTTCTTC. It translates to CATSDSGLDSYNEQFF.

The chain has TRBV23-1 and TRBJ2-1, with 9 bases that match TRBD2. TRBV23-1 is an ORF; its function is uncertain. The CDR3 sequence is 16 residues long. The J segment lost 2 bases and the V segment lost 8 bases, leaving 10 bases of the junction unmatched. CDR3 DNA sequence: TGCGCCAGCGTACAGAGCGGGGGGACTCCCTACAATGAGCAGTTCTTC. Translated: CASVQSGGTPYNEQFF.

This clone was observed a few times. This chain joins TRBV7-9 and TRBJ2-1, with D possibly matching TRBD2 (5 bases). Germline values: CDR1 SEHNR, CDR2 FQNEAQ (reference sequence). V lost 0 bases to trimming and J lost 9 bases, with 9 bases between them. The length of the CDR3 is 13 residues. CDR3 nucleotides: TGTGCCAGCAGCTTAGCCCCGGCGGGTGAGCAGTTCTTC. Its protein is CASSLAPAGEQFF.

The chain uses TRBV6-6 and TRBJ2-5; D possibly corresponds to TRBD1 (6 bases). V was pared by 6 bases and J by 0 bases, with 11 bases between. CDR1 is MNHNY, CDR2 SVGAGI, per germline (reference sequence). The CDR3 runs to 14 residues. This chain's CDR3 is CASRDRTHQETQYF. For the CDR3, the DNA is TGTGCCAGCAGGGACAGAACTCACCAAGAGACCCAGTACTTC.

This sequence joins TRBV5-1 and TRBJ1-4; D is perhaps TRBD1 (6 bases). V shed 0 bases and J shed 5 bases, with 8 bases lying between them. Germline V gene data show CDR1 as SGHRS and CDR2 as YFSETQ. The CDR3 has 14 amino acids. CDR3 in DNA: TGCGCCAGCAGCTTGGGGACAGTAAATGAAAAACTGTTTTTT. Amino acids: CASSLGTVNEKLFF. The variable domain in full, completed from reference TRBV5-1 and TRBJ1-4, reads KAGVTQTPRYLIKTRGQQVTLSCSPISGHRSVSWYQQTPGQGLQFLFEYFSETQRNKGNFPGRFSGRQFSNSRSEMNVSTLELGDSALYLCASSLGTVNEKLFFGSGTQLSVL.

V is TRBV20-1 and J is TRBJ1-5; D gene uncertain. Trimming took off 0 bases at V and 7 bases at J, with 4 bases between the two ends. Looked up from germline, CDR1 is DFQATT and CDR2 is SNEGSKA (reference sequence). CDR3 size: 11 residues. The CDR3 loop is CSARDQQPQHF. DNA for the CDR3: TGCAGTGCTAGAGATCAACAGCCCCAGCATTTT.

The V gene is TRBV18, the J gene TRBJ2-3; 16 bases map to TRBD2. The CDR3 runs to 17 residues. Germline CDR1 is KGHSH and CDR2 is LQKENI. The trim removed 2 bases at V and 1 base at J, leaving 0 bases unmatched. The CDR3 spells CASSPGTSGRGTDTQYF. The CDR3, as DNA: TGTGCCAGCTCACCAGGGACTAGCGGGAGGGGCACAGATACGCAGTATTTT.

V usage is TRBV11-2 and J usage is TRBJ2-7; D possibly corresponds to TRBD2 (7 bases). The V and J ends lost 5 bases and 0 bases respectively, with 14 bases between them. Germline V gene sequence: CDR1 SGHAT, CDR2 FQNNGV. This CDR3 comprises 15 residues. For the CDR3, the DNA is TGTGCCAGCAGCGATCCCCGGGGGGCCTCCTACGAGCAGTACTTC. Amino acid sequence: CASSDPRGASYEQYF.

The chain couples TRBV10-1 to TRBJ1-2; 9 bases match TRBD1. The length of the CDR3 is 14 residues. Germline CDR1 WNHNN, CDR2 SYGVQD (reference sequence). V dropped 6 bases and J dropped 8; count of bases not matched to a gene: 10. CDR3 protein: CASSPPGTGWGYTF. The CDR3 DNA reads TGCGCCAGCAGCCCCCCCGGGACAGGGTGGGGCTACACCTTC.

The chain combines TRBV7-2 with TRBJ2-6; 8 positions match TRBD1. CDR3 length: 18 residues. Losses at the gene ends were 2 bases for V and 0 bases for J; bases not matched to a gene: 6. CDR1 and CDR2 (germline): SGHTA, FQGNSA. As DNA, the CDR3 is TGTGCCAGCAGCTTATGGACAGGGTTAGGCTCTGGGGCCAACGTCCTGACTTTC. This translates into CASSLWTGLGSGANVLTF.

The chain combines TRBV19 with TRBJ2-5; 8 positions match TRBD2. The length of the CDR3 is 15 residues. Germline V lookup: CDR1 LNHDA, CDR2 SQIVND (reference sequence). The ends lost 10 bases at V and 4 bases at J; junction bases unmatched: 14. The CDR3 spells CATLRRAGLGETQYF. CDR3 DNA: TGTGCCACCCTACGGCGAGCGGGACTAGGAGAGACCCAGTACTTC.

This sequence joins TRBV7-9 and TRBJ2-3; the D is unclear. V was pared by 0 bases and J by 0 bases, with 10 bases between. The CDR3 has 16 amino acids. The germline V gene has CDR1 SEHNR and CDR2 FQNEAQ (reference sequence). CDR3 sequence: CASSLAAASSTDTQYF. CDR3 DNA sequence: TGTGCCAGCAGCTTAGCGGCGGCGTCTAGCACAGATACGCAGTATTTT.

The rearrangement links TRBV5-1 to TRBJ2-5, with TRBD2 as a possible D gene (6 bases). Trimming took off 3 bases at V and 5 bases at J, with 14 bases between the two ends. Per the germline V gene, CDR1 is SGHRS and CDR2 is YFSETQ. The CDR3 contains 14 residues. CDR3 sequence (DNA): TGCGCCAGCAGCTGGGGGACTCGCGAGGAGACCCAGTACTTC. Its protein is CASSWGTREETQYF. The full variable domain, with the rest looked up from reference TRBV5-1 and TRBJ2-5, is KAGVTQTPRYLIKTRGQQVTLSCSPISGHRSVSWYQQTPGQGLQFLFEYFSETQRNKGNFPGRFSGRQFSNSRSEMNVSTLELGDSALYLCASSWGTREETQYFGPGTRLLVL.

The CDR3 protein is CASSSPREANTEAFF. The CDR3 DNA follows: TGTGCCAGCAGCTCCCCGAGGGAGGCGAACACTGAAGCTTTCTTT. This chain uses TRBV5-6 with TRBJ1-1; D gene uncertain. Trimming removed 3 bases from V and 1 base from J, with 13 bases in between. CDR1 is SGHDT, CDR2 YYEEEE, per germline. The CDR3 extends over 15 amino acids.

The chain links TRBV5-4 to TRBJ2-5; 8 positions match TRBD1. The germline CDR1 and CDR2 sequences are SGHNT and YYREEE (reference sequence). The CDR3 is 15 residues long. The trim removed 4 bases at V and 2 bases at J, leaving 7 bases unmatched. The CDR3 protein is CASSQGQDIQETQYF. The CDR3 bases are TGTGCCAGCAGCCAGGGACAGGACATTCAAGAGACCCAGTACTTC.

The chain is built from TRBV28 and TRBJ1-2; no definite D call. Germline CDR1 MDHEN, CDR2 SYDVKM. The CDR3 consists of 13 residues. V lost 6 bases to trimming and J lost 4 bases, with 12 bases between them. The CDR3 here is CASRLPTSYGYTF. The CDR3 coding sequence is TGTGCCAGCAGATTGCCCACAAGCTATGGCTACACCTTC.

With regard to this clone: Other DNA sequences in this specimen translate into the identical CDR3. The chain recombines TRBV3-1 (or the pseudogene TRBV3-2) with TRBJ2-7; D gene unclear. Germline V gene sequence: CDR1 LGHDT, CDR2 YNNKEL (reference sequence). V lost 1 base to trimming and J lost 0 bases, with 7 bases between them. The CDR3 contains 14 residues. CDR3 residues: CASSQARSSYEQYF. Written as DNA, the CDR3 is TGTGCCAGCAGCCAAGCCCGGTCCTCCTACGAGCAGTACTTC.

The chain uses TRBV7-6 and TRBJ2-1; 7 nucleotides agree with TRBD2. V was pared by 5 bases and J by 10 bases, with 8 bases of the junction left unmatched. This CDR3 spans 13 amino acids. Germline V gene data show CDR1 as SGHVS and CDR2 as FNYEAQ. The CDR3 reads CASSLRLAEEQFF. CDR3 bases: TGTGCCAGCAGCCTTCGACTAGCTGAAGAGCAGTTCTTC. Complete variable domain (other parts from reference TRBV7-6 and TRBJ2-1): GAGVSQSPRYKVTKRGQDVALRCDPISGHVSLYWYRQALGQGPEFLTYFNYEAQQDKSGLPNDRFSAERPEGSISTLTIQRTEQRDSAMYRCASSLRLAEEQFFGPGTRLTVL.

The chain uses TRBV7-9 and TRBJ1-6; 7 nucleotides agree with TRBD1. Germline CDR1 is SEHNR and CDR2 is FQNEAQ (reference sequence). Trimming took 3 bases from V and 7 from J; bases not matched to a gene: 6. CDR3 length: 15 amino acids. CDR3 in amino acids: CASSLDGTENSPLHF. CDR3 DNA sequence: TGTGCCAGCAGCTTGGATGGGACAGAAAATTCACCCCTCCACTTT. Filled out from reference TRBV7-9 and TRBJ1-6, the complete variable domain reads DTGVSQNPRHKITKRGQNVTFRCDPISEHNRLYWYRQTLGQGPEFLTYFQNEAQLEKSRLLSDRFSAERPKGSFSTLEIQRTEQGDSAMYLCASSLDGTENSPLHFGNGTRLTVT.